Listed here is a single T cell receptor beta chain. Trimming removed 5 bases from V and 6 bases from J, with 14 bases in between. CDR1 is SNHLY and CDR2 is FYNNEI in the germline V gene. This CDR3 is built from 13 residues. Profiling relied on immunoSEQ multiplex PCR, and the TCRdb table lists in-frame clones only, not all of them. The sample lists about 41,000 clones; 80% to 90% were seen once. The entry originates in a study of blood T cell repertoires in COVID-19. The chain links TRBV2 to TRBJ2-7; D possibly corresponds to TRBD2 (6 bases). The sequence derives from a woman aged 80 or over with active or convalescent COVID-19. The specimen sequenced was peripheral blood. The CDR3, as DNA: TGTGCCAGCAGTTCGCGGGGTGAGGGCGAGCAGTACTTC. Its protein is CASSSRGEGEQYF.